Listed below are T cell receptor beta chains from one sample, sequenced in a study of blood T cell repertoires in COVID-19. This table comes from immunoSEQ multiplex PCR, and its TCRdb copy is limited to in-frame clones, with some not included. Found here are roughly 200,000 clones, roughly 76% of them singletons; the top ten hold 9.5% to 12%. Sequenced input: peripheral blood. These receptors came from a woman aged 40 to 50 with COVID-19, enrolled during active disease. The conserved cysteine and the conserved F or W are not part of the CDR3 here.

ASSFENQETQY | TRBJ2-5 | TRBV12-3/TRBV12-4
ASARQGGGNTIY | TRBJ1-3 | TRBV6-5
ASSQDRPGSSYEQY | TRBJ2-7 | TRBV4-2
SATTGLGEKLF | TRBJ1-4 | TRBV29-1
AWSVASGSSYNEQF | TRBJ2-1 | TRBV30
ASSRYGQGNYGYT | TRBJ1-2 | TRBV28
ASSQGDRGPTDTQY | TRBJ2-3 | TRBV14
ASSQEPHPGSGNTIY | TRBJ1-3 | TRBV4-1
AWSLGGTRGGQF | TRBJ2-1 | TRBV30
ASSYVGQAIQPQH | TRBJ1-5 | TRBV6-2/TRBV6-3
ASSIDGDRAL | TRBJ1-1 | TRBV19
ASSLSAIINNEQF | TRBJ2-1 | TRBV5-8
ASSAPRGLEKLF | TRBJ1-4 | TRBV2
SVEGAGIRGNNEQF | TRBJ2-1 | TRBV29-1
ASTDRGGQPQH | TRBJ1-5 | TRBV6-5
ASSIATRVAATEAF | TRBJ1-1 | TRBV10-2
ASSRDRTEAF | TRBJ1-1 | TRBV12-3/TRBV12-4
ASSSIGGPYNEQF | TRBJ2-1 | TRBV6-4
ASSFGQAAHEQY | TRBJ2-7 | TRBV7-6
ASGSRGGGTEAF | TRBJ1-1 | TRBV19
ASSLLTGVNNEQF | TRBJ2-1 | TRBV7-9
ASIPPGSYNEQF | TRBJ2-1 | TRBV28
ASSQGTGGNQPQH | TRBJ1-5 | TRBV3-1/TRBV3-2
ASSLQGAEAF | TRBJ1-1 | TRBV27
ASSLAARSYNEQF | TRBJ2-1 | TRBV5-6
ASSLVGTTFATNEKLF | TRBJ1-4 | TRBV7-9
ASSSASGKFGEQF | TRBJ2-1 | TRBV18
ASSPLGLAGNEDTQY | TRBJ2-3 | TRBV28
ASSAGQLYT | TRBJ1-2 | TRBV7-9
ASSHEGTVRTGELF | TRBJ2-2 | TRBV7-9
ASSVAGLGGFLPNEKLF | TRBJ1-4 | TRBV6-1
ASSLGTTRTGELF | TRBJ2-2 | TRBV7-9
ASSQRGGRDIQY | TRBJ2-4 | TRBV14
ASSSQGSLGQPQH | TRBJ1-5 | TRBV27
ASSLARDRETQY | TRBJ2-5 | TRBV7-9
ASSESQGWNTEAF | TRBJ1-1 | TRBV10-2
ASSRTDTQY | TRBJ2-3 | TRBV28
ASSQARTRETQY | TRBJ2-5 | TRBV3-1/TRBV3-2
ASSEWTGAGDGYT | TRBJ1-2 | TRBV6-1
ASSLPGLQDEQF | TRBJ2-1 | TRBV7-3
SASGVGRETSTDTQY | TRBJ2-3 | TRBV20-1
ASSAPGEWLGNTIY | TRBJ1-3 | TRBV9
ASRDRGAWNTEAF | TRBJ1-1 | TRBV6-6
AGGELVTNEQF | TRBJ2-1 | TRBV18
ASSRDGGATNEKLF | TRBJ1-4 | TRBV7-2
ASSYARVNTEAF | TRBJ1-1 | TRBV6-5
ASSKRSPAGDNPCSYEQY | TRBJ2-7 | TRBV21-1
ASSSKGETNEKLF | TRBJ1-4 | TRBV9